Below, 21 T cell receptor beta chains from the same sample are listed, as sequenced in a study of shared clonotypes between healthy human individuals. Here immunoSEQ multiplex PCR was the method, and the copy in TCRdb shows in-frame clones only, minus some. The sample lists around 700,000 clones; about two thirds were seen once. Sample: memory CD4+ T cells sorted from blood. Sample subset: CD45RA-negative fraction. Receptors originate from a woman aged 25 to 39 in good health.

The chain employs TRBV9 and TRBJ2-1; 7 nucleotides agree with TRBD2. Trimming took 0 bases from V and 7 from J; bases not matched to a gene: 16. Germline values: CDR1 SGDLS, CDR2 YYNGEE. The CDR3 runs to 18 residues. This CDR3 is CASSVAEGGSLLGNEQFF. The CDR3 DNA is TGTGCCAGCAGCGTAGCGGAGGGCGGGAGTTTGTTGGGAAATGAGCAGTTCTTC.

Only a few counts were recorded for this clone. The rearrangement uses TRBV5-1 and TRBJ1-4; D is unresolved. Germline V CDR1 and CDR2: SGHRS, YFSETQ. This CDR3 is 11 amino acids long. The germline V and J ends were trimmed by 4 bases and 8 bases, with 6 bases remaining between them. The CDR3 DNA reads as TGCGCCAGCAGCGCAGGAGAAAAACTGTTTTTT. Amino acids: CASSAGEKLFF.

The chain has TRBV27 and TRBJ2-1; D not certain. This CDR3 contains 16 residues. V lost 3 bases, J lost 0 bases, and 12 bases lay in between. Germline V CDR1 and CDR2: MNHEY, SMNVEV (reference sequence). The CDR3 DNA reads TGTGCCAGCAGTTTGGCTTCCAAACTCTCCTACAATGAGCAGTTCTTC. Encoded protein: CASSLASKLSYNEQFF.

The rearrangement uses TRBV10-3 and TRBJ1-1; D uncertain. Trimming left V 3 bases short and J 5 bases short, with 10 bases between. Germline CDR1 and CDR2: ENHRY and SYGVKD. The length of the CDR3 is 13 residues. CDR3 in DNA: TGTGCCATCAGTGATCCCCCGAGGACTGAAGCTTTCTTT. Translated, it gives CAISDPPRTEAFF.

The chain recombines TRBV6-6 with TRBJ2-1, with no clear D. Germline-derived CDR1 and CDR2 are MNHNY and SVGAGI (reference sequence). This CDR3 is built from 12 residues. Trimming shortened V by 6 bases and J by 4 bases, and 7 bases separated the two germline ends. The CDR3 DNA sequence: TGTGCCAGCAGCGAGATTTACAATGAGCAGTTCTTC. This codes for CASSEIYNEQFF.

This clone showed up many times. The chain carries TRBV28 and TRBJ2-5, with 9 bases matching TRBD1. CDR1 and CDR2 from the germline V gene are MDHEN and SYDVKM. J was trimmed by 4 bases and V by 4 bases; bases with no gene match: 7. The CDR3 totals 15 residues. The CDR3 reads CASSSPGQGAETQYF. CDR3 bases: TGTGCCAGCAGTTCACCGGGACAGGGTGCAGAGACCCAGTACTTC.

A note on this clone: A much larger clone sits a single nucleotide away, making a read error possible. The CDR3 here is CASSLNYEQYF. The CDR3 nucleotides are TGTGCCAGCAGTCTCAACTACGAGCAGTACTTC. V gene TRBV28 combines with J gene TRBJ2-5, with D unclear. TRBJ2-7 explains the end of the DNA better; the J call may be wrong. The germline gives CDR1 MDHEN, CDR2 SYDVKM. This CDR3 contains 11 residues.

This clone was seen once. This rearrangement joins TRBV7-7 to TRBJ2-3; unclear D gene. The CDR3 loop spans 15 amino acids. Trimming removed 3 bases from V and 6 bases from J, with 16 bases in between. The germline V gene has CDR1 SSHAT and CDR2 FNYEAQ (reference sequence). CDR3 residues: CASSFIGQILDTQYF. The CDR3 DNA follows: TGTGCCAGCAGCTTTATCGGCCAGATTTTGGATACGCAGTATTTT.

The chain has TRBV1 and TRBJ2-2. TRBV1 is described as a pseudogene. This CDR3 has 18 amino acids. Here the CDR3 reads CTSSHEGFEGWDTGELFF. The CDR3 DNA is TGCACCAGCAGCCATGAAGGCTTCGAAGGGTGGGACACCGGGGAGCTGTTTTTT.

The rearrangement links TRBV30 to TRBJ1-2; D is unresolved. CDR1 GTSNPN and CDR2 SVGIG come from the germline V gene (reference sequence). This CDR3 region has 13 residues. V lost 0 bases and J 8 bases, leaving 13 bases between the germline ends. CDR3 sequence (DNA): TGTGCCTGGAGTGTAAACCGCCTCAGGGGCTACACCTTC. As protein: CAWSVNRLRGYTF.

This chain connects TRBV4-2 to TRBJ1-5, with 8 bases fitting TRBD1. CDR1 and CDR2 from the germline V gene are LGHNA and YNFKEQ. V trimming: 1 base; J trimming: 15 bases; junction bases outside the gene matches: 8. The CDR3 loop spans 13 amino acids. The CDR3 nucleotides are TGTGCCAGCAGCCAAGGGCCAGGGGGCGCAAGGCATTTT. Amino acids: CASSQGPGGARHF.

The rearrangement joins TRBV18 to TRBJ1-1; 8 bases fit TRBD1. The CDR3 loop spans 15 amino acids. The germline CDR1 and CDR2 sequences are KGHSH and LQKENI. V lost 4 bases to trimming and J lost 5 bases; unmatched junction nucleotides: 9. CDR3 DNA sequence: TGTGCCAGCTCACTTACGGACAGGGCTGAGACTGAAGCTTTCTTT. Residues: CASSLTDRAETEAFF.

The CDR3 bases are TGTGCCAGCAGCACCCCGGGAGGGGGGGGAGAGACCCAGTACTTC. Translated: CASSTPGGGGETQYF. The genes are TRBV4-2 and TRBJ2-5; 8 nucleotides agree with TRBD2. Germline values: CDR1 LGHNA, CDR2 YNFKEQ. V was pared by 5 bases and J by 4 bases, with 9 bases of the junction left unmatched. The CDR3 extends over 15 amino acids.

The rearrangement uses TRBV27 and TRBJ2-2; either TRBD1 or TRBD2 may fit D (5 bases each). This CDR3 is built from 15 residues. Trimming cost V 6 bases and J 0 bases, with 11 bases left between them. Germline V gene data show CDR1 as MNHEY and CDR2 as SMNVEV (reference sequence). DNA of the CDR3: TGTGCCAGCAGACCCGGGACGGCGAACACCGGGGAGCTGTTTTTT. Its protein is CASRPGTANTGELFF.

The chain uses TRBV7-8 and TRBJ2-1; 9 bases match TRBD2. This CDR3 region has 14 residues. V shed 10 bases, J shed 9 bases, and the junction held 13 bases outside the gene matches. Germline V CDR1 and CDR2: SGHVS, FQNEAQ. The CDR3: CATASREGPGEQFF. The CDR3 DNA sequence: TGTGCCACCGCCTCGCGGGAGGGCCCCGGTGAGCAGTTCTTC.

This chain connects TRBV5-3 to TRBJ1-2; D is unclear. TRBV5-3 is an open reading frame whose function is uncertain. This CDR3 region has 17 residues. V was pared by 4 bases and J by 5 bases, with 24 bases between. CDR3 DNA sequence: TGTGCCAGAAGCCACCGGGCCGAGAAAATAAATCGATATGGCTACACCTTC. Amino acids: CARSHRAEKINRYGYTF.

The rearrangement joins TRBV28 to TRBJ1-3; tentatively, D is TRBD1 (6 bases). V dropped 5 bases and J dropped 1 base, with 9 bases sitting between them. Germline V CDR1 and CDR2: MDHEN, SYDVKM. The CDR3 contains 14 residues. CDR3 nucleotides: TGTGCCAGCAGTAACCAGGGGTCTGGAAACACCATATATTTT. It encodes CASSNQGSGNTIYF. The full variable domain, with the rest looked up from reference TRBV28 and TRBJ1-3, is DVKVTQSSRYLVKRTGEKVFLECVQDMDHENMFWYRQDPGLGLRLIYFSYDVKMKEKGDIPEGYSVSREKKERFSLILESASTNQTSMYLCASSNQGSGNTIYFGEGSWLTVV.

The J gene is TRBJ1-1, the V gene TRBV7-3; D is undetermined. The germline gives CDR1 SGHTA, CDR2 FQGTGA. The CDR3 is made up of 15 amino acids. The V and J ends lost 1 base and 4 bases respectively, with 13 bases between them. As DNA, the CDR3 is TGTGCCAGCAGCTTAAATGTCGTTGGAGGCACTGAAGCTTTCTTT. Its translation is CASSLNVVGGTEAFF.

This clone was picked up one time. The J gene is TRBJ1-2, the V gene TRBV28; D ambiguous. V gave up 3 bases and J gave up 1 base, with 9 bases separating them. Looked up from germline, CDR1 is MDHEN and CDR2 is SYDVKM. This CDR3 comprises 14 residues. The CDR3 region is CASSFRARNYGYTF. In DNA form, the CDR3 reads TGTGCCAGCAGTTTTAGGGCCCGTAACTATGGCTACACCTTC.

This clone was counted between two and nine times. The chain carries TRBV6-5 and TRBJ2-7; D unresolved. CDR1 is MNHEY and CDR2 is SVGAGI in the germline V gene. Trimming stripped 11 bases from V and 5 bases from J, with 22 bases between. CDR3 length: 14 amino acids. This chain's CDR3 is CASALEYTAHEQYF. The CDR3 DNA reads TGTGCCTCAGCACTTGAGTACACAGCCCACGAGCAGTACTTC.

The chain has TRBV9 and TRBJ1-2, with TRBD1 matching over 9 bases. This CDR3 region has 15 residues. Losses at the gene ends were 2 bases for V and 4 bases for J; bases not matched to a gene: 6. Germline V lookup: CDR1 SGDLS, CDR2 YYNGEE. The CDR3 sequence: CASSVSTGGTYGYTF. The CDR3 nucleotides read TGTGCCAGCAGCGTGTCAACAGGGGGCACCTATGGCTACACCTTC. The full variable domain, with the rest looked up from reference TRBV9 and TRBJ1-2, is DSGVTQTPKHLITATGQRVTLRCSPRSGDLSVYWYQQSLDQGLQFLIQYYNGEERAKGNILERFSAQQFPDLHSELNLSSLELGDSALYFCASSVSTGGTYGYTFGSGTRLTVV.